This T cell receptor beta chain was recovered during a study of neoadjuvant anti-PD-1 for oral cavity cancer. Study at large: Around day 43, patients without progression received a fourth nivolumab dose before surgery.

Broader study findings: PBMC Gini-index clonality exceeded responders' in non-responders post-nivolumab.

Trimming left V 2 bases short and J 1 base short, with 9 bases between. Germline V gene sequence: CDR1 MNHEY, CDR2 SMNVEV (reference sequence). There are 15 residues in the CDR3. Patients had HPV-negative, locally advanced oral cavity squamous cell carcinoma. No culture or expansion preceded analysis of these blood cells. Regarding this clone: Its antigen is not identified.

Only in-frame clones appear in the TCRdb table, and some are missing; sequencing was by immunoSEQ multiplex PCR. The top ten hold 3% of the sample, which has just over 14,000 clones, 55% to 75% seen once. The sequences come from PBMCs, collected before nivolumab (anti-PD-1) treatment. The sequence came from a person aged 40-85 years with oral cavity squamous cell carcinoma. This chain joins TRBV27 and TRBJ2-1; unclear D gene. The DNA of the CDR3 is TGTGCCAGCAGTTTAAGAGGTTGGTCCTACAATGAGCAGTTCTTC. It translates to CASSLRGWSYNEQFF.